Given below is one T cell receptor beta chain in context. This receptor's antigen is unknown. Qualities for individual bases were not recorded, and no much larger clone is one base off. The cohort was made up of 500 to 800 healthy bone marrow donors. At the time of sampling, all cohort members were nominally healthy, though unrecorded immune exposures were likely present. The donor tested CMV seropositive, placing the donor among the 289 seropositive members of the cohort. Every donor gave a peripheral blood sample, and the peripheral blood mononuclear cells from that sample were used for TCR beta sequencing. Genomic DNA extraction from the blood cell samples was performed with the Qiagen DNeasy Blood Extraction Kit. The germline V gene provides CDR1 SQVTM and CDR2 ANQGSEA. The CDR3, cysteine through phenylalanine, is 13 amino acids long. Of the read, only the CDR3 DNA is kept; its 39 bases are in frame from base 1. V is pared back by 7 bases and J by 6 bases, with 19 bases lying between the germline termini.

This entry comes from a study of cytomegalovirus exposure and HLA in healthy donors (dated by TCRdb to between 2016 and 2019). Notes on the research overall: In an earlier analysis of around 540 of the donors, around 300 Gb of sequence data and 120 million or so unique TCR beta sequences from 180 million or so T cells were reported. An early release covering about 600 HLA-typed donors comprised 250 to 350 gigabases of sequencing data and about 90 million unique TCR sequences. Of the 300 to 450 genotyped donors, 65% to 90% fell in the genetic ancestry cluster associated with self-reported Caucasian donors. The study aimed to test whether signatures of past pathogen exposure could be identified by cataloging public T cell receptors. The T cell repertoires of 666 subjects were profiled by immunosequencing and related to cytomegalovirus serostatus. In addition to the first cohort of 666 subjects, a separate validation cohort of approximately 110 different subjects was used. To predict cytomegalovirus infection status, the study combined high-throughput TCR immunosequencing, statistical association of individual TCRs with disease status, and machine learning. In a later analysis, previously published TCR beta repertoires from about 670 donors were re-analyzed and high-resolution HLA genotyping was added so that TCR occurrence patterns could be studied. Rather than drawing on any new phenotypic data, the later analysis identified candidate immune exposures from TCR beta sequences and the way those sequences occurred across donors. To decide whether each TCR beta V gene segment behaved as functional or pseudogenic, an earlier analysis of approximately 620 of the donors relied on high-throughput TCR beta sequencing. Donor age, sex, ethnicity and CMV serostatus were collected together with the repertoire data. A later genetic analysis took genome-wide SNP genotypes for about 55% of the 666 donors and used that subset as a discovery cohort. All discovery cohort repertoires had been generated using a single sequencing platform. Class I and class II HLA loci were covered by the typing at four-digit resolution. The number of donors typed differed by locus, with about 629-630 for A, B, C, DRB1 and DQB1, over 500 for DQA1, over 600 for DPA1, and some 450 for DPB1. Roughly 5 DR-DQ haplotypes were treated as single units for association and clustering because of strong linkage in the cohort. On average, roughly 240,000 unique TCR beta nucleotide sequences were sequenced per donor among 398 genotyped donors of the cohort, with roughly a sixth of those sequences being non-productive. General findings and caveats noted by the study authors: Presence/absence analyses assumed roughly uniform sequencing depth across donors, an assumption that may not hold. A group of highly shared sequence variants was considered likely to be a technical artifact of the sequencing pipeline. In a later genetic analysis, fewer N-insertions in productive TCRs were reported among donors in an Asian-associated ancestry cluster than the approximately 670-donor mean. In this cohort, only TCR beta chains were sequenced, and detectable features were limited by the absence of alpha or paired-chain data. An association between a missense DCLRE1C variant and V-gene and J-gene trimming of TCR beta chains was found in a later genetic analysis and replicated in an independent cohort. Linkage disequilibrium might explain the correlated functional status among segregating V segments, but an unknown experimental factor could not be ruled out. Most CMV-associated TCR beta chains appeared to be HLA-restricted in a later analysis, and the HLA associations seemed to be driven largely by CMV exposure. Because HLA typing was missing for some donors at each locus, association tests included only the typed subset. Most TCR sequences were observed very rarely across donors, whereas some public TCRs were present in many individuals. The classifier was reported to diagnose cytomegalovirus status with high specificity and sensitivity in both the original cohort and the validation cohort. When HLA alleles, especially DR and DQ, strongly co-occurred, attributing TCR associations to individual alleles was difficult. Because counts were too low, around 17 rarely observed V segments, including chromosome 9 orphons, were left out of the earlier analysis of 587 of the donors. Specific HLA alleles were associated with 15,000 to 20,000 TCR beta sequences at a false discovery rate of 0.05 in a later analysis. Compared with equally common non-associated chains, HLA-associated TCR beta chains in a later analysis were more clonally expanded and had lower generation probabilities. The study listed 164 TCR beta chains as associated with cytomegalovirus. A further reported finding was that TCR beta sequences accurately predicted the HLA-A and HLA-B alleles for most subjects in the first cohort. According to a later analysis, parvovirus B19, influenza, CMV and Epstein-Barr virus appeared linked to several top co-occurrence clusters. The only immune exposure information available for the cohort was CMV serostatus. A few of the identified cytomegalovirus-associated TCR beta chains were confirmed in vitro to be specific for cytomegalovirus antigens. The 87-base-pair reads could not distinguish some IMGT-functional V segments, including TRBV6-2 and TRBV6-3, so those segments were excluded. In an earlier analysis of under 600 of the donors, most TCR beta V segments were observed in productive rearrangements about 87% or about 30% of the time, broadly matching IMGT annotations. According to the authors, the approach could potentially be generalized to other disease states and immunological phenotypes. A later analysis found that TCR association rates varied across HLA loci, with DRB1 alleles showing the most associated TCRs and HLA-C alleles the fewest.

Receptor libraries were prepared by the immunoSEQ multiplex PCR assay. A mixture of 60 forward primers for TCR Vbeta segments and 13 reverse primers for TCR Jbeta segments was used in the multiplex PCR. The CDR3 region of rearranged TCR beta genes was amplified from genomic DNA by a multiplex PCR assay. On the Illumina HiSeq System, the amplified TCR beta libraries were sequenced as 87-base-pair reads. The original pipeline was this. Across the 670 or so repertoires, a later analysis counted 80 million or so unique TCR beta chains, 9.5 million to 13 million of which were shared by at least two donors. Raw reads were error-corrected and collapsed into unique sequences with a nearest-neighbor algorithm that merged closely related sequences to remove PCR and sequencing errors. V, D and J gene segments were assigned by aligning CDR3 sequences to IMGT reference sequences. For a sequence to be retained, a match of at least six nucleotides was required to both a V gene segment and a J gene segment. A rearrangement was called productive if the CDR3 had no stop codons and remained in frame with V and J, and every other rearrangement was called non-productive. Following IMGT convention, CDR3 was defined as the stretch from the second conserved V-encoded cysteine to the conserved J-encoded phenylalanine. Sequences without an unambiguous match to a single V gene segment were excluded from the earlier analysis of about 630 of the donors. An earlier analysis of a few hundred of the donors called V segments functional above 56.7% productive rearrangements and segregating when the between-donor standard deviation exceeded 5%. To diagnose cytomegalovirus status from the catalog of TCR beta chain sequences, a statistical classification framework was built. A later analysis assigned V and J genes by comparing TCR nucleotide sequences with IMGT/GENE-DB human TR gene sequences. Using the TCRdist pipeline, a later analysis assigned CDR3 sequences along with most-parsimonious VDJ recombination scenarios. In a later analysis, every TCR beta chain was defined by the combination of its CDR3 amino acid sequence and its V-gene family, and reads without a unique V-gene family were dropped. To address suspected cross-contamination and a sequencing artifact, a later analysis removed 592 highly shared, low-generation-probability nucleotide sequences. A later analysis calculated a clonal expansion index for each public chain from normalized within-repertoire ranks of inferred template counts. A later analysis computed generation probabilities with a VDJ recombination model fitted to out-of-frame rearrangements, and checked the results against IGoR. In a later analysis, hypergeometric tests were used to score TCR-TCR, TCR-HLA and TCR-CMV co-occurrence, with a repertoire-size bias correction applied to TCR pairs. False discovery rates were estimated in a later analysis by permuting HLA or CMV assignments 20 times. In a later analysis, co-occurring TCRs were grouped with DBSCAN, and TCRdist sequence similarity was added when clustering was performed within HLA-allele-positive subsets. Repertoires with fewer than 30,000 or more than 120,000 public chains, plus five repertoires with anomalous nucleotide sharing, were excluded from co-occurrence clustering. The table was pulled from immuneACCESS by TCRdb, which kept in-frame rearrangements only. Such tables lose some clones; where checked, under half of the loss comes from unresolved V genes, and the rest has no known cause. V and J calls and clone size come straight from that table; D and trimming were deduced from the DNA. A total of 150,000 to 200,000 clones appear in this sample, about two thirds of them only once. Of the sample, under 11% falls within the top ten clones.

The source of this sequence is a man aged 25 to 40 in good health and CMV-seropositive. The sequenced sample was PBMCs. The sequence links TRBV29-1 to TRBJ2-7; the D gene assignment is ambiguous. The DNA sequence reads TGCAGCGGATCTTGGGCCCCGTGGCTCGAGCAGTACTTC. Translated, it gives CSGSWAPWLEQYF.